One sample yielded the 32 T cell receptor beta chains listed below, sequenced in a study of cytomegalovirus exposure and HLA in healthy donors. 13 Jbeta primers and 60 Vbeta primers were used for the PCR. Profiled with immunoSEQ multiplex PCR; TCRdb holds only in-frame clones, not every one. There are roughly 150,000 clones in the sample; 70% occur only once, and 4.7% lies in the top ten. Sequenced input: PBMCs. Receptor source: a man younger than 35 in good health and CMV-seropositive.

V usage is TRBV7-9 and J usage is TRBJ2-1, with TRBD1 matching over 8 bases. Trimming took 8 bases from V and 9 from J; bases not matched to a gene: 18. The CDR3 is 16 residues long. The V gene's germline CDR1 is SEHNR and CDR2 FQNEAQ (reference sequence). The CDR3 region has the DNA TGTGCCAGCTACCCTAGGGGGGACAGGATCGTCATTGAGCAGTTCTTC. The encoded protein is CASYPRGDRIVIEQFF.

V usage is TRBV4-1 and J usage is TRBJ1-5; possibly TRBD1 for D (6 bases). CDR3 length: 15 residues. Looked up from germline, CDR1 is MGHRA and CDR2 is YSYEKL. The V and J ends lost 2 bases and 1 base respectively, with 9 bases between them. The CDR3 DNA sequence: TGCGCCAGCAGCCAAACCAGGGGAAGCAATCAGCCCCAGCATTTT. This translates into CASSQTRGSNQPQHF.

CDR3 residues: CASSLDGHPNQPQHF. CDR3 in DNA: TGTGCCAGCAGCTTAGATGGACATCCTAATCAGCCCCAGCATTTT. This chain joins TRBV7-2 and TRBJ1-5; D may be TRBD1 (5 bases). V lost 1 base and J lost 4, with 11 bases in between. Germline assignment: CDR1 SGHTA and CDR2 FQGNSA. The CDR3 consists of 15 residues.

Written as DNA, the CDR3 is TGTGCCAGCAGTTACTCGGCAGGATACGAGCAGTACGTC. As protein: CASSYSAGYEQYV. The V call is TRBV6-5, the J call TRBJ2-7; D not certain. Looked up from germline, CDR1 is MNHEY and CDR2 is SVGAGI. V gave up 0 bases and J gave up 4 bases, with 7 bases separating them. This CDR3 region has 13 residues.

The chain joins TRBV28 to TRBJ1-1; D is possibly TRBD1 (5 bases). The CDR3 spans 16 residues. V lost 5 bases, J lost 2 bases, and 18 bases lay in between. Looked up from germline, CDR1 is MDHEN and CDR2 is SYDVKM. The CDR3 loop reads CASSHPASGRNTEAFF. The CDR3 coding sequence is TGTGCCAGCAGTCACCCCGCTTCAGGGCGTAACACTGAAGCTTTCTTT.

This chain joins TRBV30 and TRBJ1-2, with D hard to call. The germline V gene encodes CDR1 GTSNPN and CDR2 SVGIG (reference sequence). There are 14 residues in the CDR3. The germline V and J ends were trimmed by 2 bases and 4 bases, with 14 bases remaining between them. CDR3 loop: CAWSRGGGIYGYTF. The CDR3 bases are TGTGCCTGGAGTAGAGGTGGAGGTATCTATGGCTACACCTTC.

The chain uses TRBV5-6 and TRBJ2-1; 9 bases match TRBD2. Per the germline V gene, CDR1 is SGHDT and CDR2 is YYEEEE. The CDR3 has 15 amino acids. V shed 0 bases and J 7 bases; nucleotides not matched to a gene: 5. CDR3 bases: TGTGCCAGCAGCTTGGAGACTAGCGGAAAAAATGAGCAGTTCTTC. Its protein is CASSLETSGKNEQFF.

This clone was seen a few times. V and J are TRBV19 and TRBJ2-2; D remains ambiguous. Germline-derived CDR1 and CDR2 are LNHDA and SQIVND (reference sequence). V lost 7 bases and J lost 5, with 8 bases in between. The CDR3 runs 12 residues. In nucleotides, the CDR3 is TGTGCCAGTACGCGAGGTACCGGGGAGCTGTTTTTT. Protein product: CASTRGTGELFF. The variable domain in full, completed from reference TRBV19 and TRBJ2-2, reads DGGITQSPKYLFRKEGQNVTLSCEQNLNHDAMYWYRQDPGQGLRLIYYSQIVNDFQKGDIAEGYSVSREKKESFPLTVTSAQKNPTAFYLCASTRGTGELFFGEGSRLTVL.

The J gene is TRBJ1-1, the V gene TRBV6-5; weak D call: TRBD1 (6 bases). CDR3 length equals 13 residues. V was clipped by 8 bases and J by 5 bases, with 15 bases between them. CDR1 MNHEY and CDR2 SVGAGI come from the germline V gene. CDR3 loop: CASQVTGRTEAFF. DNA for the CDR3: TGTGCCAGCCAGGTGACAGGAAGAACTGAAGCTTTCTTT.

The chain has TRBV6-5 and TRBJ2-2; TRBD1 matches 7 bases. V was clipped by 6 bases and J by 6 bases; unmatched bases: 7. The CDR3 totals 14 residues. Germline V CDR1 and CDR2: MNHEY, SVGAGI. The CDR3 DNA reads as TGTGCCAGCAGCCAAGGGGGCGCGGCCGGGGAGCTGTTTTTT. Protein product: CASSQGGAAGELFF.

This chain links TRBV5-1 with TRBJ1-5; D is possibly TRBD1 (6 bases). V gave up 5 bases and J gave up 7 bases, with 16 bases separating them. CDR1 is SGHRS, CDR2 YFSETQ, per germline. This CDR3 has 14 amino acids. The CDR3 bases are TGCGCCAGCAGTCCCGGAGGGGGAGGGCAGCCCCAGCATTTT. Amino acid sequence: CASSPGGGGQPQHF.

The chain links TRBV9 to TRBJ2-1; the D gene is possibly TRBD2 (6 bases). Germline V CDR1 and CDR2: SGDLS, YYNGEE. The CDR3 is 16 residues long. V gave up 7 bases and J gave up 3 bases, with 20 bases separating them. Here the CDR3 reads CASGATSTALYNEQFF. CDR3 nucleotides: TGTGCCAGCGGGGCAACTAGCACTGCTCTCTACAATGAGCAGTTCTTC.

Notes on this clone: Germline and junction disagree at one end, which may indicate a read error. The CDR3 here is CASTRTGKNTGGLFF. Here the CDR3 DNA reads TGTGCCAGCACCCGGACAGGGAAGAACACCGGGGGGCTGTTTTTT. The rearrangement uses TRBV6-1 and TRBJ2-2; 8 bases agree with TRBD1. CDR3 size: 15 residues. Germline V gene data show CDR1 as MNHNS and CDR2 as SASEGT.

There are a few counts of this clone. The chain recombines TRBV4-1 with TRBJ2-5, with D tentatively TRBD1 (5 bases). This CDR3 is built from 16 residues. The ends were cut back, 0 bases at V and 5 bases at J, with 16 bases in the middle. The germline CDR1 and CDR2 sequences are MGHRA and YSYEKL. CDR3 DNA sequence: TGCGCCAGCAGCCAAGATCCTCCCCCCAGGGTGGAGACCCAGTACTTC. It encodes CASSQDPPPRVETQYF.

This clone was detected once. Here the CDR3 reads CASSEWPSTGELFF. CDR3 in DNA: TGTGCCAGCAGTGAATGGCCCAGCACCGGGGAGCTGTTTTTT. V is TRBV25-1 and J is TRBJ2-2; D remains unclear. V lost 1 base to trimming and J lost 4 bases, with 7 bases between them. Germline CDR1 MGHDK, CDR2 SYGVNS. The CDR3 runs 14 residues.

The V call is TRBV28, the J call TRBJ1-3, with D possibly being TRBD1 (6 bases). The germline CDR1 and CDR2 sequences are MDHEN and SYDVKM. V lost 6 bases to trimming and J lost 4 bases, with 13 bases between them. The CDR3 consists of 14 residues. The CDR3 bases are TGTGCCAGCAGCCCCGGGACACCCGGAAACACCATATATTTT. It yields the protein CASSPGTPGNTIYF.

The chain is built from TRBV6-1 and TRBJ1-2; TRBD1 is a possible D gene (6 bases). CDR3 length equals 14 residues. V lost 4 bases and J lost 8, with 17 bases in between. The V gene's germline CDR1 is MNHNS and CDR2 SASEGT. CDR3 loop: CASSAYTGQGGYTF. The CDR3 DNA is TGTGCCAGCAGTGCATATACAGGGCAGGGCGGCTACACCTTC.

The chain recombines TRBV5-4 with TRBJ2-5; TRBD2 is a possible D gene (7 bases). CDR1 SGHNT and CDR2 YYREEE come from the germline V gene (reference sequence). V lost 1 base and J lost 0, with 13 bases in between. CDR3 size: 16 residues. In nucleotides, the CDR3 is TGTGCCAGCAGCTTGCGAAGGGGGGGATACCAAGAGACCCAGTACTTC. It codes for CASSLRRGGYQETQYF.

This chain joins TRBV6-7 and TRBJ1-5, with D perhaps TRBD1 (6 bases). TRBV6-7 has ORF status, its function being uncertain. This CDR3 comprises 15 residues. V lost 5 bases, J lost 4 bases, and 15 bases lay in between. CDR3 bases: TGTGCCAGCAGTCTTAACAGGGATTTTAATCAGCCCCAGCATTTT. Encoded protein: CASSLNRDFNQPQHF.

The chain carries TRBV19 and TRBJ1-5, with 9 bases fitting TRBD1. V was pared by 4 bases and J by 7 bases, with 5 bases of the junction left unmatched. This CDR3 comprises 14 residues. Germline V gene sequence: CDR1 LNHDA, CDR2 SQIVND (reference sequence). The CDR3 protein is CASSNTGGQQPQHF. The CDR3 DNA reads TGTGCCAGTAGTAATACAGGGGGCCAGCAGCCCCAGCATTTT.

The chain is built from TRBV1 and TRBJ2-1; the D call TRBD2 from the table was never checked on the DNA. TRBV1 is a pseudogene locus. This CDR3 is 15 amino acids long. The CDR3 here is CTSSQECYLYNEQFF. DNA of the CDR3: TGCACCAGCAGCCAAGAGTGCTACCTGTACAATGAGCAGTTCTTC.

The chain has TRBV2 and TRBJ1-4, with a tentative D call TRBD1 (5 bases). V lost 2 bases, J lost 3 bases, and 13 bases lay in between. This CDR3 is built from 16 residues. Per the germline V gene, CDR1 is SNHLY and CDR2 is FYNNEI. The CDR3 sequence: CASSERSAGSNEKLFF. In DNA form, the CDR3 reads TGTGCCAGCAGTGAAAGGTCTGCAGGGTCTAATGAAAAACTGTTTTTT.

The rearrangement joins TRBV29-1 to TRBJ1-3, with unresolved D. Germline CDR1 reads SQVTM; CDR2 reads ANQGSEA. The CDR3 is 14 residues long. Trimming stripped 3 bases from V and 2 bases from J, with 11 bases between. CDR3 sequence (DNA): TGCAGCGTTGATAAGGCCGGGGCTGGAAACACCATATATTTT. Residues: CSVDKAGAGNTIYF.

In this sample, this clone turned up a few times. The rearrangement joins TRBV10-3 to TRBJ1-5; weak D call: TRBD1 (5 bases). Trimming pared 3 bases from V and 2 bases from J, leaving 11 bases between. The CDR3 runs 15 residues. Germline-derived CDR1 and CDR2 are ENHRY and SYGVKD. The CDR3 coding sequence is TGTGCCATCAGTGATGGGGGGTTAGGCAATCAGCCCCAGCATTTT. It is translated as CAISDGGLGNQPQHF.

This clone was recorded a few times. The chain employs TRBV5-1 and TRBJ2-2, with D maybe TRBD1 (6 bases). CDR3 length: 14 residues. Trimming took off 2 bases at V and 3 bases at J, with 8 bases between the two ends. The germline V gene has CDR1 SGHRS and CDR2 YFSETQ. The CDR3 loop reads CASSLGQYTGELFF. CDR3 nucleotide sequence: TGCGCCAGCAGCTTAGGACAGTACACCGGGGAGCTGTTTTTT.

The chain joins TRBV7-6 to TRBJ1-1; unclear D gene. The CDR3 runs 15 residues. Trimming shortened V by 5 bases and J by 3 bases, and 16 bases separated the two germline ends. Per germline, CDR1 SGHVS and CDR2 FNYEAQ. CDR3 in amino acids: CASSPGAGSDTEAFF. The CDR3 DNA reads as TGTGCCAGCAGCCCCGGTGCGGGGTCTGACACTGAAGCTTTCTTT.

The chain combines TRBV10-2 with TRBJ2-7; 8 nucleotides match TRBD1. J gave up 3 bases and V 0 bases, and 1 base lay outside the gene matches. The CDR3 is 14 amino acids. CDR1 WSHSY and CDR2 SAAADI come from the germline V gene. CDR3 sequence: CASSESGQGYEQYV. CDR3 coding DNA: TGCGCCAGCAGTGAGTCTGGACAGGGCTACGAGCAGTACGTC.

CDR3 amino acids: CATSRRTGYEQYV. CDR3 DNA: TGTGCCACCAGCAGGCGGACAGGGTACGAGCAGTACGTC. The chain is built from TRBV15 and TRBJ2-7; TRBD1 agrees at 8 bases. Germline CDR1 LNHNV, CDR2 YYDKDF (reference sequence). V dropped 3 bases and J dropped 4; count of bases not matched to a gene: 2. The CDR3 is made up of 13 amino acids.

This chain uses TRBV6-1 with TRBJ1-2; 8 bases map to TRBD1. Germline V gene data show CDR1 as MNHNS and CDR2 as SASEGT. CDR3 length equals 15 residues. With V trimmed by 7 bases and J by 5 bases, 12 bases remained unmatched. CDR3 DNA sequence: TGTGCCAGCAAGGAGGGCAGGGGGCTTGGGTATGGCTACACCTTC. It translates to CASKEGRGLGYGYTF.

This clone was picked up a small number of times. The chain is built from TRBV6-1 and TRBJ2-3, with 8 bases matching TRBD1. V dropped 6 bases and J dropped 0; count of bases not matched to a gene: 5. This CDR3 region has 15 residues. Germline V gives CDR1 MNHNS, CDR2 SASEGT. The CDR3 region is CASRLTGGSTDTQYF. Written as DNA, the CDR3 is TGTGCCAGCAGGTTAACAGGGGGAAGCACAGATACGCAGTATTTT.

V and J are TRBV27 and TRBJ1-2; 7 bases are a match to TRBD1. Germline V gives CDR1 MNHEY, CDR2 SMNVEV (reference sequence). With 6 bases clipped from V and 7 bases from J, the junction kept 11 bases outside the gene matches. The CDR3 runs to 14 residues. The CDR3 region has the DNA TGTGCCAGCAGAATGGGACAGTCAGGAGGTGGCTACACCTTC. Residues: CASRMGQSGGGYTF.

The chain employs TRBV6-1 and TRBJ2-3, with TRBD1 matching 8 bases. From germline, CDR1 is MNHNS and CDR2 SASEGT. Trimming cost V 1 base and J 5 bases; bases outside gene matches: 8. The CDR3 has 16 residues. CDR3: CASSEVGQAQGDTQYF. The CDR3 DNA follows: TGTGCCAGCAGTGAAGTGGGACAGGCTCAGGGAGATACGCAGTATTTT.